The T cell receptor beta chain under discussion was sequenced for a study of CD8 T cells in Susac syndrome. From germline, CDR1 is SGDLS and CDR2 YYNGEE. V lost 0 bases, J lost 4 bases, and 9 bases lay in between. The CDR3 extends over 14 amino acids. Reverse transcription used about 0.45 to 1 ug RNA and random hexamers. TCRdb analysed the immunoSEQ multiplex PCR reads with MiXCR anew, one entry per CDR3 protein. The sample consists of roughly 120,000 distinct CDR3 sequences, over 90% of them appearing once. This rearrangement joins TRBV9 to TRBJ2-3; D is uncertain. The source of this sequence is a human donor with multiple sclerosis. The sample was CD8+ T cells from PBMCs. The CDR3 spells CASSVVLGSDTQYF. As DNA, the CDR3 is TGTGCCAGCAGCGTAGTGCTAGGGTCAGATACGCAGTATTTT.